The rows below give T cell receptor beta chains drawn from one sample of a study of cytomegalovirus exposure and HLA in healthy donors. The data were produced by immunoSEQ multiplex PCR, yet TCRdb's version contains in-frame clones alone and is incomplete. Of 97,000 or so clones detected, around 80% appear once; the ten largest clones hold 1.4%. The sequencing sample was made of PBMCs. These receptors all stem from a man aged 40-49 years in good health and CMV-seronegative. CDR3s include the opening cysteine and the closing phenylalanine or tryptophan. D genes are given only for firm matches. Clone sizes are given selectively: once, few, many, or a class where the clone is expanded.

DNA: TGTGCCACAAGACTAGCGGGGGGGCACAAGCAGTTCTTC; CDR3: CATRLAGGHKQFF; length: 13; J: TRBJ2-1; D: TRBD2; size: NA; V: TRBV7-9
DNA: TGTGCCAGCAGCTCCCCCGGGGGGGAGCTGTTTTTT; CDR3: CASSSPGGELFF; length: 12; J: TRBJ2-2; D: NA; size: NA; V: TRBV7-8
DNA: TGTGCCAGCAGCTTATTTGGGGGCGCGGATACTGAAGCTTTCTTT; CDR3: CASSLFGGADTEAFF; length: 15; J: TRBJ1-1; D: NA; size: few; V: TRBV11-1
DNA: TGTGCCGTACAGGGGTACAATCAGCCCCAGCATTTT; CDR3: CAVQGYNQPQHF; length: 12; J: TRBJ1-5; D: TRBD1; size: NA; V: TRBV6-1
DNA: TGTGCCAGCAGCCCCGGACTAGCGGGGGGACACGTCTACAATGAGCAGTTCTTC; CDR3: CASSPGLAGGHVYNEQFF; length: 18; J: TRBJ2-1; D: TRBD2; size: NA; V: TRBV5-6
DNA: TGTGCCAGCAGCTTATCAATCCGGGATTATGTTGCAACTAATGAAAAACTGTTTTTT; CDR3: CASSLSIRDYVATNEKLFF; length: 19; J: TRBJ1-4; D: NA; size: NA; V: TRBV7-9
DNA: TGTGCCAGCAGCGGGGGCTCCTACAATGAGCAGTTCTTC; CDR3: CASSGGSYNEQFF; length: 13; J: TRBJ2-1; D: NA; size: NA; V: TRBV6-5
DNA: TGTGCCGCAGCAGTAAGGGGTGGGAACATTCAGTACTTC; CDR3: CAAAVRGGNIQYF; length: 13; J: TRBJ2-4; D: NA; size: few; V: TRBV6-1
DNA: TGTGCCAGCAGGCCGGGTAAAAGGGGAAGCTCCTATAATTCACCCCTCCACTTT; CDR3: CASRPGKRGSSYNSPLHF; length: 18; J: TRBJ1-6; D: NA; size: NA; V: TRBV2
DNA: TGTGCCAGCAGCTTGGGACAGCAAAATCAGCCCCAGCATTTT; CDR3: CASSLGQQNQPQHF; length: 14; J: TRBJ1-5; D: NA; size: NA; V: TRBV5-6
DNA: TGCGCCAGCAGCTTGAGGGGACAGGGGTTCGCCGGGGAGCTGTTTTTT; CDR3: CASSLRGQGFAGELFF; length: 16; J: TRBJ2-2; D: TRBD1; size: NA; V: TRBV5-1
DNA: TGTGCCTGGAGTGGCGGTCTCAGTCAGCCCCAGCATTTT; CDR3: CAWSGGLSQPQHF; length: 13; J: TRBJ1-5; D: NA; size: NA; V: TRBV30
DNA: TGTGCCAGCAGCGTAGGATCGGTGGCCGGGGAGCTGTTTTTT; CDR3: CASSVGSVAGELFF; length: 14; J: TRBJ2-2; D: NA; size: NA; V: TRBV9
DNA: TGTGCCACCCGGGAGAGCTGGTACAATGAGCAGTTCTTC; CDR3: CATRESWYNEQFF; length: 13; J: TRBJ2-1; D: NA; size: NA; V: TRBV27
DNA: TGTGCCAGCAGTCCCCAGTACAATGAGCAGTTCTTC; CDR3: CASSPQYNEQFF; length: 12; J: TRBJ2-1; D: NA; size: once; V: TRBV7-9
DNA: TGTGCCAGCAGCCAACTAACACGGGGATGGTACGAACAGACCCAGTACTTC; CDR3: CASSQLTRGWYEQTQYF; length: 17; J: TRBJ2-5; D: NA; size: NA; V: TRBV14
DNA: TGCGCCAGCAGCCCGACAGGGGATATGGAGACCCAGTACTTC; CDR3: CASSPTGDMETQYF; length: 14; J: TRBJ2-5; D: TRBD1; size: NA; V: TRBV5-1
DNA: TGTGCCAGCAGTTTAATATACGGGGGCGAGCAGTACTTC; CDR3: CASSLIYGGEQYF; length: 13; J: TRBJ2-7; D: NA; size: NA; V: TRBV27
DNA: TGCGCCAGCAGCCAAGCTAGCAACGCCGGGGAGCTGTTTTTT; CDR3: CASSQASNAGELFF; length: 14; J: TRBJ2-2; D: NA; size: NA; V: TRBV4-3
DNA: TGTGCCAGCAGCTCCTTCCCGAGGGGGCAGAGGGCGTATGGCTACACCTTC; CDR3: CASSSFPRGQRAYGYTF; length: 17; J: TRBJ1-2; D: TRBD1; size: few; V: TRBV7-2
DNA: TGCAGCGTTGGGACAACTGGAAACACCATATATTTT; CDR3: CSVGTTGNTIYF; length: 12; J: TRBJ1-3; D: NA; size: NA; V: TRBV29-1
DNA: TGTGCCAGCAGTTACCGGACAGGGCGGGGTGAAGCTTTCTTT; CDR3: CASSYRTGRGEAFF; length: 14; J: TRBJ1-1; D: TRBD1; size: NA; V: TRBV6-5
DNA: TGTGCCACCAGGGGACTGCCGGGTGACGGGGAGCTGTTTTTT; CDR3: CATRGLPGDGELFF; length: 14; J: TRBJ2-2; D: NA; size: NA; V: TRBV6-5
DNA: TGTGCCAGCAGTTTATGGGCAGGGGCAGAAGCTTTCTTT; CDR3: CASSLWAGAEAFF; length: 13; J: TRBJ1-1; D: NA; size: NA; V: TRBV28
DNA: TGTGCCAGCACAGCACCCGGGAATCAGCCCCAGCATTTT; CDR3: CASTAPGNQPQHF; length: 13; J: TRBJ1-5; D: NA; size: NA; V: TRBV2
DNA: TGTGCCAGCAGCGTACTTGGGGCGGTGAGTACGCAGTATTTT; CDR3: CASSVLGAVSTQYF; length: 14; J: TRBJ2-3; D: NA; size: NA; V: TRBV9
DNA: TGCGCCAGCAGCTCGGGACAGGGGAATGGCTACACCTTC; CDR3: CASSSGQGNGYTF; length: 13; J: TRBJ1-2; D: TRBD1; size: NA; V: TRBV5-1
DNA: TGTGCCAGCAGTGACCCCTGGGACTACACGAACACCGGGGAGCTGTTTTTT; CDR3: CASSDPWDYTNTGELFF; length: 17; J: TRBJ2-2; D: TRBD2; size: NA; V: TRBV6-1
DNA: TGTGCCAGCAGCTTAGGAGGGGGCGAGTATGGCTACACCTTC; CDR3: CASSLGGGEYGYTF; length: 14; J: TRBJ1-2; D: TRBD1; size: NA; V: TRBV7-6
DNA: TGTGCCAGCAGTGAGGGACTAAGAGCCTACGAGCAGTACTTC; CDR3: CASSEGLRAYEQYF; length: 14; J: TRBJ2-7; D: TRBD2; size: NA; V: TRBV28
DNA: TGTGCCAGCAGCAGACCCGGACAGGGAGTCCACATTCAGTACTTC; CDR3: CASSRPGQGVHIQYF; length: 15; J: TRBJ2-4; D: TRBD1; size: NA; V: TRBV5-4
DNA: TGTGCCAGCAGTTACGGAAGCGGGGGGACTGTCTCTGAGCAGTACTTC; CDR3: CASSYGSGGTVSEQYF; length: 16; J: TRBJ2-7; D: TRBD2; size: NA; V: TRBV6-5
DNA: TGTGCCAGCAGTATATTGGCAGGGGGATCTGAAGCTTTCTTT; CDR3: CASSILAGGSEAFF; length: 14; J: TRBJ1-1; D: TRBD1; size: NA; V: TRBV7-9
DNA: TGCGCCAGCAGCTCGGAGGGACAGGGCAATCAGCCCCAGCATTTT; CDR3: CASSSEGQGNQPQHF; length: 15; J: TRBJ1-5; D: TRBD1; size: NA; V: TRBV5-1
DNA: TGTGCCAGCAGTTCTCGGGGATACTATGGCTACACCTTC; CDR3: CASSSRGYYGYTF; length: 13; J: TRBJ1-2; D: NA; size: once; V: TRBV28
DNA: TGCGCCAGCAGCTTAAGGACAGGGGACGAGCAGTACTTC; CDR3: CASSLRTGDEQYF; length: 13; J: TRBJ2-7; D: TRBD1; size: NA; V: TRBV5-1
DNA: TGTGCCAGCAGCTTAAATGGACAGGGGTCCCTATATAGCAATCAGCCCCAGCATTTT; CDR3: CASSLNGQGSLYSNQPQHF; length: 19; J: TRBJ1-5; D: TRBD1; size: few; V: TRBV7-3
DNA: TGTGCCAGCAGTAACACAGGGGTCGAGCAGTACTTC; CDR3: CASSNTGVEQYF; length: 12; J: TRBJ2-7; D: TRBD1; size: NA; V: TRBV6-6
DNA: TGTGCCAGCAGCAAAGGGATGGGGCTACCCTACGAGCAGTACTTC; CDR3: CASSKGMGLPYEQYF; length: 15; J: TRBJ2-7; D: NA; size: NA; V: TRBV21-1
DNA: TGTGCCAGCAGCTCTCGGGGGTTTAGCACAGATACGCAGTATTTT; CDR3: CASSSRGFSTDTQYF; length: 15; J: TRBJ2-3; D: NA; size: NA; V: TRBV7-2
DNA: TGCGCCAGCAGCGGGGCAGACCCTAATTCACCCCTCCACTTT; CDR3: CASSGADPNSPLHF; length: 14; J: TRBJ1-6; D: NA; size: once; V: TRBV4-1
DNA: TGTGCCAGCAGTGACCCACAAGAGACCCAGTACTTC; CDR3: CASSDPQETQYF; length: 12; J: TRBJ2-5; D: NA; size: NA; V: TRBV25-1
DNA: TGTGCCACGACACAGGGGGCTAGCACAGATACGCAGTATTTT; CDR3: CATTQGASTDTQYF; length: 14; J: TRBJ2-3; D: TRBD1; size: NA; V: TRBV10-3
DNA: TGTGCCAGCAGAACGCGGGCCTCTGGGGAGCAGTACTTC; CDR3: CASRTRASGEQYF; length: 13; J: TRBJ2-7; D: NA; size: NA; V: TRBV6-5
DNA: TGTGCCAGCAGCGTAGCCGGGGGGGTACGCTCCTACAATGAGCAGTTCTTC; CDR3: CASSVAGGVRSYNEQFF; length: 17; J: TRBJ2-1; D: TRBD2; size: NA; V: TRBV9
DNA: TGTGCCAGCAGCTTCAGGGTCGACAATTCACCCCTCCACTTT; CDR3: CASSFRVDNSPLHF; length: 14; J: TRBJ1-6; D: NA; size: NA; V: TRBV5-6
DNA: TGTGCCAGCAGCTTGGACTGGACAGGGGGGAAGAACACTGAAGCTTTCTTT; CDR3: CASSLDWTGGKNTEAFF; length: 17; J: TRBJ1-1; D: TRBD1; size: NA; V: TRBV5-4
DNA: TGCGCCAGCACGGACAGGGCGAACACTGAAGCTTTCTTT; CDR3: CASTDRANTEAFF; length: 13; J: TRBJ1-1; D: TRBD1; size: NA; V: TRBV10-2
DNA: TGCAGCGTTGAAAAAGTTGGCGGGATAATCCAAGAGACCCAGTACTTC; CDR3: CSVEKVGGIIQETQYF; length: 16; J: TRBJ2-5; D: NA; size: NA; V: TRBV29-1
DNA: TGTGCCAGCAGCTTGGAATGGGCTAACAATGAGCAGTTCTTC; CDR3: CASSLEWANNEQFF; length: 14; J: TRBJ2-1; D: NA; size: NA; V: TRBV5-6